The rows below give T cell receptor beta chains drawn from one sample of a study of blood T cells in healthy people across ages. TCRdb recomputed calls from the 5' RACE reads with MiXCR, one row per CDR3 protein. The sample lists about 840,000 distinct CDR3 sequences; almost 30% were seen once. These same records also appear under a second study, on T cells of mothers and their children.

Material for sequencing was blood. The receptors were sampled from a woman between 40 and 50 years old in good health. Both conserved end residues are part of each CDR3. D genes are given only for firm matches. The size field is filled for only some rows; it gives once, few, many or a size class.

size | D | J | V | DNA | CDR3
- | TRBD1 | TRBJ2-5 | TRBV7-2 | TGTGCCAGCAGCTTAGAGGGGACAGGCTCCAGAGAGACCCAGTACTTC | CASSLEGTGSRETQYF
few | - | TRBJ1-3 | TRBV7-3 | TGTGCCAGCAGCTTAGGGCAGCCGAGCTCTGAAAACACCATATATTTT | CASSLGQPSSENTIYF
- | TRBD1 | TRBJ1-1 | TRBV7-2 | TGTGCCAGCAGCAGAACCGGGACAGGGGGGGCTTTCTTT | CASSRTGTGGAFF
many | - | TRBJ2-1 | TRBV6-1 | TGTGCCAGCAGTCCTCGATGGGACACATACAATGAGCAGTTCTTC | CASSPRWDTYNEQFF
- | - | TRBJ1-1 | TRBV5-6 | TGTGCCAGCAGCTTGGTGGCAATGAGGAGCACTGAAGCTTTCTTT | CASSLVAMRSTEAFF
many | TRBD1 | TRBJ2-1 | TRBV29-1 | TGCAGCGTTGTGGGGACAGGGGGCCCGGAGCAGTTCTTC | CSVVGTGGPEQFF
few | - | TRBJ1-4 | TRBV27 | TGTGCCAGCAGATCACTCGGGGGGTTGGGTGAAAAACTGTTTTTT | CASRSLGGLGEKLFF
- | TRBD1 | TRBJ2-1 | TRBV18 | TGTGCCAGCTCACCATCTGGGACAGAGAATGAGCAGTTCTTC | CASSPSGTENEQFF
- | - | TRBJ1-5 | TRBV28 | TGTGCCAGCAGTTTATTTAACAGTCGCAATCAGCCCCAGCATTTT | CASSLFNSRNQPQHF
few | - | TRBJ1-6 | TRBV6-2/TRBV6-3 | TGTGCCAGCAGTTCGGGCAGGGCTGGCTATTCACCCCTCCACTTT | CASSSGRAGYSPLHF
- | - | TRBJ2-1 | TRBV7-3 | TGTGCCAGCAGCTTAATACAGGGCAATGAGCAGTTCTTC | CASSLIQGNEQFF
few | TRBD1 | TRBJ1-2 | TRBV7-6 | TGTGCCAGCAGCTTAGCGCCACAGGGGGCTTCGGATTACACCTTC | CASSLAPQGASDYTF
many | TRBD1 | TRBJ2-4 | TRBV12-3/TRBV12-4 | TGTGCCAGCAGCCCCGGGACAGGGAACAAAAACATTCAGTACTTC | CASSPGTGNKNIQYF
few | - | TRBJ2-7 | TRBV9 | TGTGCCAGCAGCGTAGTAGTTGGGGGCAGTTCCAATGAGCAGTACTTC | CASSVVVGGSSNEQYF
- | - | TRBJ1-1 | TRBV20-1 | TGCAGTGCTGTTAAAAGGGGGTTAAGGGTAGCTTTCTTT | CSAVKRGLRVAFF
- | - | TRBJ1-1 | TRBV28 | TGTGCCAGCAGTTTAGATGGCCCTGAAGCTTTCTTT | CASSLDGPEAFF
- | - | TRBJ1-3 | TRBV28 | TGTGCCAGCACCGCGAGGAGCTCTGGAAACACCATATATTTT | CASTARSSGNTIYF
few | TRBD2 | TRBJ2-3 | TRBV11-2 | TGTGCCAGCAGACGTCCGGGGACTAAAAGCACAGATACGCAGTATTTT | CASRRPGTKSTDTQYF
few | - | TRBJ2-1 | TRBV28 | TGTGCCAGCACCCCGCTGCGGGGGACAGGATATGAGCAGTTCTTC | CASTPLRGTGYEQFF
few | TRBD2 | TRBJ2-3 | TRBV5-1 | TGCGCCAGCAGCTCTTCTAGCGGGGGGCGGAGCACAGATACGCAGTATTTT | CASSSSSGGRSTDTQYF
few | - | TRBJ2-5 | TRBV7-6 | TGTGCCAGCAGCTTAGGGGGCGCGGTACAAGAGACCCAGTACTTC | CASSLGGAVQETQYF
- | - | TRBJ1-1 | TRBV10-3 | TGTGCCGCCACCAGCCTTCGACTTCAAGGTAACACTGAAGCTTTCTTT | CAATSLRLQGNTEAFF
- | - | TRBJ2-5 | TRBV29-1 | TGCAGCGTTGAGGACGGGGGCCCCTTGAGGAATGAGCAGTACTTC | CSVEDGGPLRNEQYF
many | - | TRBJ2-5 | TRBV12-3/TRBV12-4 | TGTGCCAGCAGTACGTGGGACCAGGAAGGCCAGTACTTC | CASSTWDQEGQYF
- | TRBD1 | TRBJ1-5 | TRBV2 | TGTGCCAGCAGTGCAAGGACAGGGGGCAGGCAGCCCCAGCATTTT | CASSARTGGRQPQHF
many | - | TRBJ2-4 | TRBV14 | TGTGCCAGCAGCCAAGAGTTTCAGGGCGGGCAGTACTTC | CASSQEFQGGQYF
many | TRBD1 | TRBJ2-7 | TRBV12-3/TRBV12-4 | TGTGCCAGCAGTGCACCCTCGGACAGGGGGGTATGGGAGCAGTACTTC | CASSAPSDRGVWEQYF
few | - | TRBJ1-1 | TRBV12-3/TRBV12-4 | TGTGCCAGCAGTTTATTCCAGGAGAACACTGAAGCTTTCTTT | CASSLFQENTEAFF
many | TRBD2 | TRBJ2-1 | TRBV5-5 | TGTGCCAGCAGCTTGGATATAGCGGGGGGGCTTGGTGAGCAGTTCTTC | CASSLDIAGGLGEQFF
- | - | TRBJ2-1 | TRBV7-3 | TGTGCCAGCAGCCTTGGGCCACCGGGCCGGGATGAGCAGTTCTTC | CASSLGPPGRDEQFF
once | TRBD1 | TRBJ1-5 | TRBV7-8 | TGTGCCAGCAGCTCGGAGGGGACAGTCGGTCTATGGCCCCAGCATTTT | CASSSEGTVGLWPQHF
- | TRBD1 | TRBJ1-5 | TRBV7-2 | TGTACCAGCAGCTTAGCGGGACAGGGAAGGGTTCAGCCCCAGCATTTT | CTSSLAGQGRVQPQHF
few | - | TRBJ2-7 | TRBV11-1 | TGTGCCAGCAGCCCAACAGGGAGTGAATACTACGAGCAGTACTTC | CASSPTGSEYYEQYF
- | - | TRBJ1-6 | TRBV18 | TGTGCCAGCTCACCCCGCAGGAATTCACCCCTCCACTTT | CASSPRRNSPLHF
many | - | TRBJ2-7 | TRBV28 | TGTGCCAGCAGTTTATCTGTTCGGCAGGGGTACGAGCAGTACTTC | CASSLSVRQGYEQYF
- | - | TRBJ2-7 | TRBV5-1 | TGCGCCAGCAGCCCCTCCGGGGGTATCTCGACCGAGCAGTACTTC | CASSPSGGISTEQYF
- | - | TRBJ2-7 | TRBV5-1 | TGCGCCAGCAGCTTTACGCGGTACGAGCAGTACTTC | CASSFTRYEQYF
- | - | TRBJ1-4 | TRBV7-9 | TGTGCCAGCAAGACCGGACAGAATAATGAAAAACTGTTTTTT | CASKTGQNNEKLFF
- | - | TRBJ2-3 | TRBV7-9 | TGTGCCAGCAGCTTAGTTCGGCCTGGAACCACAGATACGCAGTATTTT | CASSLVRPGTTDTQYF
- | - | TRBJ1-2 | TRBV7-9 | TGTACCAGCAGCTACGTGGGAGACAACTATGGCTACACCTTC | CTSSYVGDNYGYTF
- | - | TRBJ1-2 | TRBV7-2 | TGTGCCAGCAGCTTGGGAGGGCAAGGCTACACCTTC | CASSLGGQGYTF
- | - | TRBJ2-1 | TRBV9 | TGTGCCGGCAGCGTAGTTACGGATGGTGAGCAGTTCTTC | CAGSVVTDGEQFF
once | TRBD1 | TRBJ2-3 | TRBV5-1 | TGCGCCAGCAGCCCTGGACAGGGGGTACCGTATTTT | CASSPGQGVPYF
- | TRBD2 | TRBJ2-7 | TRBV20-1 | TGCAGTGCTAGAGATCTAGGGACTAGTCTCCACGAGCAGTACTTC | CSARDLGTSLHEQYF
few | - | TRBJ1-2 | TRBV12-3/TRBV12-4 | TGTGCCAGCAGAAAAAGTCGGGGTGAGAAGGGCTACACCTTC | CASRKSRGEKGYTF
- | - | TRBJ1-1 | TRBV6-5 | TGTGCCAGCAGTCCAATGGGGATGGGGAACACTGAAGCTTTCTTT | CASSPMGMGNTEAFF
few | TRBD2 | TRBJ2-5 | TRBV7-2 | TGTGCCAGCGACCCACCGTCTGAGGGACTAGCGGGGGGATCGCGGGAGACCCAGTACTTC | CASDPPSEGLAGGSRETQYF
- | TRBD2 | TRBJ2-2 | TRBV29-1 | TGCAGCGCGGCGCGGGGGGGCCGTTCCGGGGAGCTGTTTTTT | CSAARGGRSGELFF
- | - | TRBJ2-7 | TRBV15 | TGTGCCACCAGCAGAGATCCCCGGACAGAGCGAAACGAGCAGTACTTC | CATSRDPRTERNEQYF
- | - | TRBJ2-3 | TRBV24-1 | TGTGCCACCAGTGATTTAGCGCCCAAGGGCGCAGATACGCAGTATTTT | CATSDLAPKGADTQYF
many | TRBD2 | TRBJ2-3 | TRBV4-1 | TGCGCCAGCAGCCAAGATTCCGGGCTAGCGGTAGATACGCAGTATTTT | CASSQDSGLAVDTQYF
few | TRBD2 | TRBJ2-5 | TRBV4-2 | TGTGCCTGCAGCCAAGATGGGGCGGGGGGAGCGGAGAACCAGTACTTC | CACSQDGAGGAENQYF
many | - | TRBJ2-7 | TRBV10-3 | TGTGCCACCCTACTGGGAACGGGCTCCTACGAGCAGTACTTC | CATLLGTGSYEQYF